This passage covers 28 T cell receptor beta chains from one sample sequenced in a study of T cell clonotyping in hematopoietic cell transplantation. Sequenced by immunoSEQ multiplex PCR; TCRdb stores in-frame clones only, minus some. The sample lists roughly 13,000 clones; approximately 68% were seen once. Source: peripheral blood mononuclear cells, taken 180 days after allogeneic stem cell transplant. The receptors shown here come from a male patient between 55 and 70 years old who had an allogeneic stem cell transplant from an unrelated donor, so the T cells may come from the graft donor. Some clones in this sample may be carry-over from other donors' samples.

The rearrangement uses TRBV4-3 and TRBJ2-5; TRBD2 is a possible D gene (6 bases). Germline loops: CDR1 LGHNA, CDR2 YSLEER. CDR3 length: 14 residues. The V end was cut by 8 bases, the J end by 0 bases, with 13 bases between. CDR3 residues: CASARTNDQETQYF. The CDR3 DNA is TGCGCCAGCGCCAGGACTAACGACCAAGAGACCCAGTACTTC.

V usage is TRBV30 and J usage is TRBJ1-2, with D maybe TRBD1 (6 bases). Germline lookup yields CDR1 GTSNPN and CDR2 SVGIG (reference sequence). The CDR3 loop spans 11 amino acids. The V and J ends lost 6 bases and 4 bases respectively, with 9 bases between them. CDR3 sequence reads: CACGQSYGYTF. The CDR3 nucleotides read TGTGCCTGCGGACAGTCCTATGGCTACACCTTC.

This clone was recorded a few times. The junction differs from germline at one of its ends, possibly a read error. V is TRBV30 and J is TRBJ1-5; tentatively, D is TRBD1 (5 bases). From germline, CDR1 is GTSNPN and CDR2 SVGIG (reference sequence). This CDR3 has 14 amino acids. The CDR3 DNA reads TGTGCCTGGAGTGTAGGGGCAGGCAATCATCCCCAGCATTTT. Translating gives CAWSVGAGNHPQHF.

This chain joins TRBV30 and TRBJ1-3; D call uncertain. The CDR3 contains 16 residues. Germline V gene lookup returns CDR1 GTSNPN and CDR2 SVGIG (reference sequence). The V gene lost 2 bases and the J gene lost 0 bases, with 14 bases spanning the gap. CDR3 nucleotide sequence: TGTGCCTGGAGTTCGAAAGGACCTCACTCTGGAAACACCATATATTTT. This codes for CAWSSKGPHSGNTIYF.

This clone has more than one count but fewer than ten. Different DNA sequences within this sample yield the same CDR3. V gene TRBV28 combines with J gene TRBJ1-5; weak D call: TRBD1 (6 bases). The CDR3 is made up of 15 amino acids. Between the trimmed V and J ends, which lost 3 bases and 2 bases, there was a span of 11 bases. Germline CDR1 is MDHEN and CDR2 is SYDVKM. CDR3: CASSLGNRGNQPQHF. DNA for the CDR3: TGTGCCAGCAGTTTGGGGAACAGGGGCAATCAGCCCCAGCATTTT. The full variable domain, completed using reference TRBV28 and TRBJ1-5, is DVKVTQSSRYLVKRTGEKVFLECVQDMDHENMFWYRQDPGLGLRLIYFSYDVKMKEKGDIPEGYSVSREKKERFSLILESASTNQTSMYLCASSLGNRGNQPQHFGDGTRLSIL.

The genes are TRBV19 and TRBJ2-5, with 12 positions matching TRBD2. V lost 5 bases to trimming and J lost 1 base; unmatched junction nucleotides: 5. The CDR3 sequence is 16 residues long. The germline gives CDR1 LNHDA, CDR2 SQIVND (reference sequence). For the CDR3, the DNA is TGTGCCAGTAGTGCCCGACTAGCGGGGGCCCAAGAGACCCAGTACTTC. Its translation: CASSARLAGAQETQYF.

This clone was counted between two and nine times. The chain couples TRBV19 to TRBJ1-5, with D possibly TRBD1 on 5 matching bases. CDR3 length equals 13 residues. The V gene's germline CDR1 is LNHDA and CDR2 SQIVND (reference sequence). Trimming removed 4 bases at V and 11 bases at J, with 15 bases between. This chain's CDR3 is CASSTGSGGAQHF. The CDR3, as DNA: TGTGCCAGTAGTACAGGGTCGGGAGGAGCCCAGCATTTT.

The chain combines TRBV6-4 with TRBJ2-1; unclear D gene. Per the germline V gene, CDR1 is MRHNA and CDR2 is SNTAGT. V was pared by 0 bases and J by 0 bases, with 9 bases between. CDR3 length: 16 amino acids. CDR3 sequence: CASSDSGSSSYNEQFF. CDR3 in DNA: TGTGCCAGCAGTGACTCCGGATCGAGCTCCTACAATGAGCAGTTCTTC.

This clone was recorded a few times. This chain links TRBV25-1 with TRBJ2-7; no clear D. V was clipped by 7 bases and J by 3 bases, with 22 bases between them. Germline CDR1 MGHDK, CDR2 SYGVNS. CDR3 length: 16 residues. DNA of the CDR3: TGTGCCAGCACTAGAACTGTCAGGCGGCGAGGCTACGAGCAGTACTTC. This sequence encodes CASTRTVRRRGYEQYF.

The chain's CDR3 is CASFGQRITF. The CDR3 DNA follows: TGTGCCAGCTTCGGGCAGCGGATTACCTTC. The rearrangement links TRBV2 to TRBJ1-2, with D unclear. Trimming took off 8 bases at V and 14 bases at J, with 15 bases between the two ends. The CDR3 spans 10 residues. Germline V lookup: CDR1 SNHLY, CDR2 FYNNEI.

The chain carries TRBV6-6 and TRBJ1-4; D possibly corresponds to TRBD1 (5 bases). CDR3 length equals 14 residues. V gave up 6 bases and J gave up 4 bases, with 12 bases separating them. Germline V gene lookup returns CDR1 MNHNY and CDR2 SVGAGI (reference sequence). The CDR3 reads CASRPGRDNEKLFF. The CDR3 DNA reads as TGTGCCAGCAGACCAGGGAGGGATAATGAAAAACTGTTTTTT.

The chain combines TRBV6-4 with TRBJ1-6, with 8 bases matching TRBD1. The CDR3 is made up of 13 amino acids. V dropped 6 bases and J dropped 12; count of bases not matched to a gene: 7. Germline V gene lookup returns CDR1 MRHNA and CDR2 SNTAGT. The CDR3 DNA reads TGTGCCAGCAGCGACAGGGGAGAGGGACCCCTCCACTTT. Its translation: CASSDRGEGPLHF.

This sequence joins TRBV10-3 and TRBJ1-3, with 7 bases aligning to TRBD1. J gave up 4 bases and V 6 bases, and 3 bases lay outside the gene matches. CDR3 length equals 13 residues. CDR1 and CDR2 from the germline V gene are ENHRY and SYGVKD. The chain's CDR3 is CAISLGQGNTIYF. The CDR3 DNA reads TGTGCCATCAGCCTGGGACAGGGAAACACCATATATTTT.

CDR3 sequence reads: CAWTRRGAEGYTF. CDR3 sequence (DNA): TGTGCCTGGACCAGACGGGGGGCGGAGGGCTACACCTTC. The V and J genes are TRBV30 and TRBJ1-2, with D perhaps matching TRBD1 (6 bases). Per germline, CDR1 GTSNPN and CDR2 SVGIG (reference sequence). Trimming pared 4 bases from V and 8 bases from J, leaving 17 bases between. The CDR3 runs to 13 residues.

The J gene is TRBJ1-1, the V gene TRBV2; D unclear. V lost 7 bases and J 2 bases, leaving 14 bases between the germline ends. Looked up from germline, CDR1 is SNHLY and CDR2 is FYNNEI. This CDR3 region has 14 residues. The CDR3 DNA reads TGTGCCAGCAATAGGGAGTCACGTAACACTGAAGCTTTCTTT. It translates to CASNRESRNTEAFF.

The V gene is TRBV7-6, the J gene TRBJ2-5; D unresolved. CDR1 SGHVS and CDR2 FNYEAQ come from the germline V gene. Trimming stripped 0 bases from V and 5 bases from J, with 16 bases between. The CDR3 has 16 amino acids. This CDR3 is CASSLASVVALETQYF. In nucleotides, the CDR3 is TGTGCCAGCAGCTTAGCCTCTGTCGTGGCCTTGGAGACCCAGTACTTC. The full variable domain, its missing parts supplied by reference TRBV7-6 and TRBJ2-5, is GAGVSQSPRYKVTKRGQDVALRCDPISGHVSLYWYRQALGQGPEFLTYFNYEAQQDKSGLPNDRFSAERPEGSISTLTIQRTEQRDSAMYRCASSLASVVALETQYFGPGTRLLVL.

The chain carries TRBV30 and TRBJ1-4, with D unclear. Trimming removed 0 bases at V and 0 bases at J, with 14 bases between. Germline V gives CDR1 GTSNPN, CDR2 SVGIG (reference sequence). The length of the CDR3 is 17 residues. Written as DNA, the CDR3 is TGTGCCTGGAGTGTAGGTCGACTTTCGGCAACTAATGAAAAACTGTTTTTT. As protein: CAWSVGRLSATNEKLFF.

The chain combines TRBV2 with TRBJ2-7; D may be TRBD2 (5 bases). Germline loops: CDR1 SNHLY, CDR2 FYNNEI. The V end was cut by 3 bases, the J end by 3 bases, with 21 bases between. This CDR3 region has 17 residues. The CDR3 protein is CASSEFGDAWTLYEQYF. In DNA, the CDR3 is TGTGCCAGCAGTGAGTTCGGCGATGCATGGACTCTCTACGAGCAGTACTTC.

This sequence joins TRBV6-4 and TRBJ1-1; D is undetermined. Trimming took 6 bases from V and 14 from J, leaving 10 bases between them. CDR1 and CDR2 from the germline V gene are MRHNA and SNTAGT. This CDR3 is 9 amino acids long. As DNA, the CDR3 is TGTGCCAGCAGGGCCCTTCGCTTCTTT. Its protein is CASRALRFF.

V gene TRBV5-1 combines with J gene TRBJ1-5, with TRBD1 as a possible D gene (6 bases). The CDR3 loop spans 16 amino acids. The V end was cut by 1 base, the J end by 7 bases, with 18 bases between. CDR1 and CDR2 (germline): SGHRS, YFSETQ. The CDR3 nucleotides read TGCGCCAGCAGCTTGAGGGACGGGGGGCTTAACCAGCCCCAGCATTTT. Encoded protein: CASSLRDGGLNQPQHF.

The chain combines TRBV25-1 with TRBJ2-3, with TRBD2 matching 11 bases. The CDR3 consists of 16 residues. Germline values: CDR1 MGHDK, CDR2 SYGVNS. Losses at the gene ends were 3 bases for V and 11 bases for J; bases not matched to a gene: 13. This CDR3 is CASSEVAGGPVIEQYF. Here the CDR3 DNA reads TGTGCCAGCAGTGAGGTAGCGGGGGGGCCGGTCATCGAGCAGTATTTT.

Written as DNA, the CDR3 is TGCAGCGCAACAGGGCCGACTAATGAAAAACTGTTTTTT. Translated, it gives CSATGPTNEKLFF. This chain joins TRBV29-1 and TRBJ1-4; a weak D match, TRBD1 (6 bases). Trimming removed 7 bases at V and 2 bases at J, with 11 bases between. The CDR3 is made up of 13 amino acids. Per germline, CDR1 SQVTM and CDR2 ANQGSEA.

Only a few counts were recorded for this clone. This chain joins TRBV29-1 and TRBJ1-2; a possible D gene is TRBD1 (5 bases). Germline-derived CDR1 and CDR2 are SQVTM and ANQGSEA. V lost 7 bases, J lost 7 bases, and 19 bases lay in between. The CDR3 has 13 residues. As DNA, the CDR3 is TGCAGCGCTGGGGCGGCGGAAACCGGTGGCTACACCTTC. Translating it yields CSAGAAETGGYTF.

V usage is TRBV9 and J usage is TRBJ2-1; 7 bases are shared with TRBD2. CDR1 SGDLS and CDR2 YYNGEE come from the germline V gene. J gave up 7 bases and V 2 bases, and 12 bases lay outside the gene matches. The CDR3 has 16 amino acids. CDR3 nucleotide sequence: TGTGCCAGCAGCGTGGACGGACTAGGGAGAGGGAATGAGCAGTTCTTC. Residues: CASSVDGLGRGNEQFF.

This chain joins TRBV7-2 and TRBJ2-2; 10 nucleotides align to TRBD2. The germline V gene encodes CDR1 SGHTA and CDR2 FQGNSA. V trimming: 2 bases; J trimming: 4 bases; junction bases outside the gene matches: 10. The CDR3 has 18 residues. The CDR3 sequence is CASSLRLAGEEGTGELFF. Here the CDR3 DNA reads TGTGCCAGCAGCTTACGGCTAGCGGGAGAAGAAGGCACCGGGGAGCTGTTTTTT.

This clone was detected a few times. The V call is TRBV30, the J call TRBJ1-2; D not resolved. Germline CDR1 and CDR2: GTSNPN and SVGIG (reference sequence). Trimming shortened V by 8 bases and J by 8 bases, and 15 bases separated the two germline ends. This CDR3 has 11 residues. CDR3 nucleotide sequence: TGTGCCACGACTTCGCGAGAGGGCTACACCTTC. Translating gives CATTSREGYTF.

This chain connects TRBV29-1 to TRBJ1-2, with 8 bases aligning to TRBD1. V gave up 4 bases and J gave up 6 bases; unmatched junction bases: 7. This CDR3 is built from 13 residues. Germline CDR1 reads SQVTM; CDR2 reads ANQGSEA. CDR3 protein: CSVAGGEVNGYTF. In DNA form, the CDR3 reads TGCAGCGTTGCAGGGGGCGAGGTTAATGGCTACACCTTC.

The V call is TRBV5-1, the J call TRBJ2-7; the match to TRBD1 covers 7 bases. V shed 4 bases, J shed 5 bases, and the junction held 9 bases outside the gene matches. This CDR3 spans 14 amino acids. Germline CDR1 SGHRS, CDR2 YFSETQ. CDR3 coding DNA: TGCGCCAGCAGCCCTACGGGACAGCTCGACGAGCAGTACTTC. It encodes CASSPTGQLDEQYF.